This entry concerns a single TCR beta chain. In this sample, this clone turned up a few times. Its specific antigen is unknown. No clone much larger than this one lies a single base away; base qualities are absent. The healthy controls were fewer than 45 blood donors, and the buffy coats of these donors were supplied by the Finnish Red Cross blood service. All TCR-sequenced material derived from peripheral blood: patient blood samples and healthy donor buffy coats. Ficoll-Hypaque gradient centrifugation was used to isolate peripheral blood mononuclear cells. CD4+ cells were purified magnetically from the buffy coats of healthy controls. Genomic DNA was extracted using the Gentra Puregene Cell and Tissue kit, and a Qubit 2.0 fluorometer was used to quantify it. TCRbeta rearrangements were sequenced from genomic DNA using the immunoSEQ assay at survey resolution. The authors' pipeline ran thus. In the TCR sequencing data, the lowest productive clonotype frequency that could be detected was 2.59 x 10-5. Only productive TCRbeta rearrangements, defined as complete and in-frame sequences, were included in the analyses. Simpson clonality, calculated in the immunoSEQ Analyzer version 3.0, was used as the measure of sample clonality. Clones were binned by frequency as very rare, small, medium, large (1-20%) or hyperexpanded (>20%). Generation probabilities were estimated with OLGA 1.2.3, V-gene circos plots were generated with VDJtools, specificities were searched for in VDJdb, and CDR3 motifs were identified with GLIPH. Sourced from immuneACCESS, this table was stored by TCRdb with only in-frame sequences that have V and J called. A share of the clones is absent; for the studies checked, an unresolved V gene accounts for under half, and the remainder has no known explanation. V, J and clone size reflect that table, while D and trimming were determined from the DNA. The sample data list 20,000 to 30,000 clones, and around 81% of these were observed just once. The top ten constitute 0.25% to 0.4% of the sample.

V gives up 6 bases and J gives up 0 bases, and the segment between their germline ends measures 20 bases. Based on the germline V gene, the CDR1 and CDR2 sequences are MDHEN and SYDVKM. From the cysteine up to the phenylalanine, the CDR3 has a length of 17 residues. Only the CDR3 portion is preserved as DNA: 51 bases, with reading frame beginning at the first base. The sample comes from a study of STAT5B mutations in CD4+ large granular lymphocyte leukemia (dated by TCRdb to 2021 to 2024). With regard to the full study: Among healthy controls, the CDR3 'QG' motif was associated with a particular HLA allele. Flow cytometry performed on FACSCanto II or FACSVerse showed that the purified fractions had more than 95% purity among lymphocytes. TCRbeta repertoires of CD4+ T-cell large granular lymphocyte leukemia patients were compared with those of healthy blood donors.

Study-wide conclusions, independent of this receptor: The data were not HLA-matched, and the relatively small sample size could explain the higher clonality seen in CD4+ compared with CD8+ T-LGLL. Each patient's main leukemic clonotypes were private, but approximately 27% of these clonotypes showed up at low frequency in the non-leukemic repertoires of other patients. Greater clonality appeared to be present in CD4-sorted patient repertoires than in healthy CD4+ repertoires, and the difference was retained after the putative leukemic clones were removed. TRBV06-family usage was enriched among the top patient clones (8/27) compared with healthy controls (2/35).

The specimen sequenced was CD4+ T cells from blood buffy coats. The rearranged chain carries TRBV28 and TRBJ1-1; the D gene remains uncertain. This TCR was recovered from a human donor in good health. The DNA sequence is TGTGCCAGCAGAAAACGGACCACCCATTATATGAACACTGAAGCTTTCTTT. The resulting protein is CASRKRTTHYMNTEAFF. Where the CDR3 stops, the reference TRBV28 and TRBJ1-1 genes take over; the full variable domain is DVKVTQSSRYLVKRTGEKVFLECVQDMDHENMFWYRQDPGLGLRLIYFSYDVKMKEKGDIPEGYSVSREKKERFSLILESASTNQTSMYLCASRKRTTHYMNTEAFFGQGTRLTVV.